The rows below give T cell receptor beta chains drawn from one sample of a study of cytomegalovirus exposure and HLA in healthy donors. Clones were read by immunoSEQ multiplex PCR, and TCRdb kept only the in-frame ones, dropping some. This table holds around 130,000 clones, over 75% found once. Sequencing was performed on PBMCs. Receptors were obtained from a man in his fifties or sixties in good health and CMV-seronegative. Both conserved end residues are part of each CDR3.

TRBJ1-4 | TRBV5-1 | CASRKDSSNEKLFF
TRBJ1-5 | TRBV6-5 | CASSYSRRVQPQHF
TRBJ2-3 | TRBV5-3 | CARSYQGTDTQYF
TRBJ1-4 | TRBV27 | CASSTGRGDEKLFF
TRBJ2-1 | TRBV12-5 | CASGLPPSTEQFF
TRBJ2-1 | TRBV28 | CASSLAGAQGNEQFF
TRBJ1-2 | TRBV28 | CASSLPRQGGNYGYTF
TRBJ2-7 | TRBV7-2 | CASSLSGTNYEQYF
TRBJ2-7 | TRBV5-1 | CASSLRGGVYEQYF
TRBJ2-7 | TRBV11-3 | CASSPTRRGEQYF
TRBJ2-6 | TRBV28 | CASSWPLRDGANVLTF
TRBJ1-1 | TRBV29-1 | CSVEDGQAAEAFF
TRBJ1-1 | TRBV13 | CASSLSNTEAFF
TRBJ1-5 | TRBV27 | CASSFYTGPQHF
TRBJ2-1 | TRBV9 | CASSGVLAEPTHEQFF
TRBJ2-1 | TRBV4-1 | CASSATSGSNPSYNEQFF
TRBJ2-6 | TRBV4-1 | CASSQDLAGANVLTF
TRBJ2-7 | TRBV28 | CASSQAPLPLEQYF
TRBJ2-5 | TRBV2 | CASRIDRVETQYF
TRBJ1-2 | TRBV19 | CASSSGQASGGYTF
TRBJ2-3 | TRBV29-1 | CSERREEGTDTQYF
TRBJ2-5 | TRBV29-1 | CSVALLGGQETQYF
TRBJ2-1 | TRBV7-9 | CASSFRTSNEQFF
TRBJ2-5 | TRBV9 | CASSGGLAGGPGETQYF
TRBJ1-3 | TRBV18 | CASSPPGRQHSGNTIYF
TRBJ2-7 | TRBV18 | CASSPGSGSLSMGEQYF
TRBJ2-7 | TRBV28 | CASSTDTYEQYF
TRBJ2-5 | TRBV4-1 | CASSSQRETQYF
TRBJ2-7 | TRBV25-1 | CASSDGLAGGYEQYF
TRBJ1-2 | TRBV27 | CASSLDSRANYGYTF
TRBJ2-7 | TRBV10-2 | CASMRGEESVEQYF
TRBJ2-3 | TRBV4-2 | CASSQDPQGTDTQYF
TRBJ2-5 | TRBV5-6 | CASSLEEGQETQYF
TRBJ2-3 | TRBV18 | CASSQGAGTDTQYF
TRBJ1-2 | TRBV28 | CASSLGAAGNYGYTF
TRBJ1-2 | TRBV6-6 | CASSYSGQGRYGYTF
TRBJ2-7 | TRBV6-1 | CASSPWADSSYEQYF
TRBJ2-1 | TRBV28 | CASRGQARGEQFF
TRBJ2-5 | TRBV7-2 | CASSRPRVGTQYF
TRBJ1-2 | TRBV6-5 | CASLGGAYYGYTF
TRBJ2-1 | TRBV11-3 | CASSSGIGGMGVYEQFF
TRBJ2-3 | TRBV5-1 | CASSSSGQGSTDTQYF
TRBJ2-3 | TRBV10-3 | CAISESGGSSTDTQYF
TRBJ1-4 | TRBV6-5 | CASSLQGSINEKLFF
TRBJ2-2 | TRBV11-2 | CASSSIPENTGELFF
TRBJ1-5 | TRBV5-6 | CASSLRQGANQPQHF
TRBJ2-1 | TRBV30 | CAWFGTLYNEQFF
TRBJ1-4 | TRBV27 | CASRLTGVGEKLFF
TRBJ1-5 | TRBV19 | CASSFHRGTGQPQHF
TRBJ2-7 | TRBV6-6 | CASRPGEGGYEQYF
TRBJ2-7 | TRBV7-2 | CASSLSSGSGVYEQYF
TRBJ1-4 | TRBV7-8 | CASSPRGGRKDEKLFF
TRBJ1-2 | TRBV11-1 | CASSQESPDAGYTF
TRBJ2-7 | TRBV28 | CASSRQGPYEQYF
TRBJ1-1 | TRBV27 | CASSSRVGTVNTEAFF